The 3 T cell receptor beta chains listed next were all sequenced from one sample in a study of blood T cell repertoires in COVID-19. The protocol was immunoSEQ multiplex PCR, while the TCRdb copy is restricted to in-frame clones and leaves out a portion. The repertoire consists of tens of thousands of clones, with more than 75% occurring once and the leading ten covering 18%. Source material: peripheral blood. The origin of the receptors is a human donor in a cohort sampled during active COVID-19.

There are a few counts of this clone. The rearrangement uses TRBV6-1 and TRBJ1-6; 7 bases are shared with TRBD1. The CDR3 has 15 residues. V dropped 3 bases and J dropped 5; count of bases not matched to a gene: 4. Germline V lookup: CDR1 MNHNS, CDR2 SASEGT. CDR3 region: CASSEMTGNNSPLHF. As DNA, the CDR3 is TGTGCCAGCAGTGAGATGACAGGGAATAATTCACCCCTCCACTTT.

V is TRBV2 and J is TRBJ1-2; D remains ambiguous. Germline V gives CDR1 SNHLY, CDR2 FYNNEI. There are 14 residues in the CDR3. Trimming took off 2 bases at V and 4 bases at J, with 11 bases between the two ends. CDR3 nucleotides: TGTGCCAGCAGTGAATACCTAGCGGGCTATGGCTACACCTTC. This encodes CASSEYLAGYGYTF.

V is TRBV27 and J is TRBJ2-1; TRBD2 aligns across 8 bases. This CDR3 has 16 amino acids. V lost 3 bases and J lost 6; bases outside the gene matches: 10. Germline values: CDR1 MNHEY, CDR2 SMNVEV (reference sequence). The CDR3 spells CASSFLGIAGRNEQFF. The CDR3 nucleotides are TGTGCCAGCAGTTTTTTGGGAATAGCGGGGCGCAATGAGCAGTTCTTC.